This is a list of T cell receptor beta chains from one sample in a study of CD8+CD57+ T cells in acquired aplastic anemia. Each CDR3 protein is one row after TCRdb ran MiXCR on the reads. Of about 190,000 distinct CDR3 sequences listed, approximately 50% were seen once; the top ten hold around 9.7%. The material sequenced was sorted CD4+, CD8+, or CD8+CD57+ T cells (not recorded which) from PBMCs. These receptors all stem from a human donor with aplastic anemia. Both conserved end residues are part of each CDR3. The D gene is left open where the match is weak. Size tells how often a clone was seen (once, few, many) or the class of an expanded clone, and some rows leave it out.

-	TRBV6-1	many	TRBJ1-1	CASSQGRNTEAFF	TGTGCCAGCAGTCAAGGCCGGAACACTGAAGCTTTCTTT
TRBD1	TRBV24-1	-	TRBJ2-5	CATSDRQGGQETQYF	TGTGCCACCAGTGACCGACAGGGCGGCCAAGAGACCCAGTACTTC
-	TRBV6-2/TRBV6-3	many	TRBJ2-7	CASRPADYEQYF	TGTGCCAGCAGACCCGCCGACTACGAGCAGTACTTC
TRBD1	TRBV19	few	TRBJ2-6	CASTGQGGTGANVLTF	TGTGCCAGTACGGGACAGGGAGGAACTGGGGCCAACGTCCTGACTTTC
TRBD2	TRBV11-1	few	TRBJ2-1	CASSFTSGGNEQFF	TGTGCCAGCAGCTTTACTAGCGGGGGCAATGAGCAGTTCTTC
TRBD1	TRBV20-1	-	TRBJ2-7	CSARPGQGSEQYF	TGCAGTGCTCGTCCGGGACAGGGCTCCGAGCAGTACTTC
-	TRBV19	many	TRBJ1-1	CASTLRGGSTEAFF	TGTGCCAGTACCCTCAGGGGAGGAAGCACTGAAGCTTTCTTT
-	TRBV30	-	TRBJ1-1	CAWSARVGIGFF	TGTGCCTGGAGTGCCCGAGTAGGCATTGGGTTCTTT
TRBD1	TRBV2	-	TRBJ1-5	CASTWDRVSGQPQHF	TGTGCCAGCACCTGGGACAGGGTTTCAGGTCAGCCCCAGCATTTT
-	TRBV14	-	TRBJ2-7	CASSWSGSYEQYF	TGTGCCAGCAGTTGGTCAGGGTCCTACGAGCAGTACTTC
-	TRBV29-1	few	TRBJ1-1	CSVEDSLEAFF	TGCAGCGTTGAAGACTCGCTGGAAGCTTTCTTT
-	TRBV2	many	TRBJ2-1	CASTGPTPDNEQFF	TGTGCCAGCACCGGACCCACCCCGGACAATGAGCAGTTCTTC
TRBD2	TRBV2	many	TRBJ2-2	CASRDSTGGGQYGELFF	TGTGCCAGCAGAGATTCAACGGGAGGAGGCCAGTACGGGGAGCTGTTTTTT
-	TRBV4-1	-	TRBJ2-1	CASSQAQGSYNEQFF	TGCGCCAGCAGCCAAGCACAGGGCTCCTACAATGAGCAGTTCTTC
-	TRBV19	many	TRBJ2-7	CASSIDRVGYEQYF	TGTGCCAGTAGTATAGATAGGGTGGGGTACGAGCAGTACTTC
-	TRBV2	few	TRBJ2-3	CASSQLLAGTDTQYF	TGTGCCAGCAGTCAACTCCTGGCAGGCACAGATACGCAGTATTTT
-	TRBV7-9	-	TRBJ1-1	CASSFGSDTEAFF	TGTGCCAGCAGCTTTGGTTCCGACACTGAAGCTTTCTTT
-	TRBV4-3	-	TRBJ2-3	CASSPTGRTDTQYF	TGCGCCAGCAGCCCGACGGGCCGCACAGATACGCAGTATTTT
-	TRBV12-3/TRBV12-4	once	TRBJ2-1	CASSLAGNNEQLF	TGTGCCAGCAGTTTAGCCGGGAACAATGAGCAGCTCTTC
TRBD1	TRBV2	-	TRBJ1-2	CAIGTGGAGGYTF	TGTGCCATCGGAACAGGGGGCGCGGGCGGCTACACCTTC
-	TRBV5-6	many	TRBJ2-5	CASSSLQIAYGETQYF	TGTGCCAGCAGCTCCCTGCAGATAGCCTATGGAGAGACCCAGTACTTC
-	TRBV2	few	TRBJ2-5	CASSEVREPQYF	TGTGCCAGCAGTGAAGTCAGGGAGCCCCAGTACTTC
-	TRBV20-1	-	TRBJ2-7	CSARDPLGDWYF	TGCAGTGCTAGAGATCCTCTGGGGGACTGGTACTTC
-	TRBV12-3/TRBV12-4	many	TRBJ2-7	CASSDDGDGSYEQYF	TGTGCCAGCAGCGATGATGGGGACGGGTCCTACGAGCAGTACTTC
TRBD1	TRBV10-3	-	TRBJ2-5	CAISEADRGETQYF	TGTGCCATCAGTGAGGCGGACAGGGGAGAGACCCAGTACTTC
TRBD1	TRBV12-3/TRBV12-4	-	TRBJ1-2	CASSLGGQGAVGYTF	TGTGCCAGCTCCCTGGGAGGACAGGGGGCAGTTGGCTACACCTTC
TRBD1	TRBV15	-	TRBJ2-2	CATSRGRGSHGELFF	TGTGCCACCAGCAGAGGCAGGGGGTCCCACGGGGAGCTGTTTTTT
TRBD2	TRBV7-8	-	TRBJ2-2	CASSFPGGTGELFF	TGTGCCAGCAGCTTCCCGGGAGGCACCGGGGAGCTGTTTTTT
-	TRBV6-5	many	TRBJ1-6	CASSYGLTNSPLHF	TGTGCCAGCAGTTACGGACTGACGAATTCACCCCTCCACTTT
TRBD2	TRBV7-8	-	TRBJ2-7	CASSLRGRAEQYF	TGTGCCAGCAGCTTGCGGGGGAGGGCTGAGCAGTACTTC
-	TRBV6-2/TRBV6-3	-	TRBJ2-1	CASSYYPGPFGNEQFF	TGTGCCAGCAGTTACTATCCAGGCCCCTTCGGGAATGAGCAGTTCTTC
-	TRBV7-9	few	TRBJ1-1	CASSSGQPTEAFF	TGTGCCAGCAGCTCTGGACAGCCCACTGAAGCTTTCTTT
TRBD1	TRBV2	few	TRBJ2-7	CASSADRGLDEQYF	TGTGCCAGCAGTGCAGACAGGGGGCTAGACGAGCAGTACTTC
-	TRBV20-1	-	TRBJ2-5	CSAGRPVSPTDPQYF	TGCAGTGCTGGGAGACCAGTCTCCCCTACAGATCCCCAGTACTTC
-	TRBV19	few	TRBJ1-2	CASTARGANYGYTF	TGTGCCAGTACCGCGAGGGGCGCTAACTATGGCTACACCTTC
TRBD1	TRBV2	-	TRBJ1-1	CATSFTRGLEAFF	TGTGCCACCAGTTTTACGAGGGGGCTAGAAGCTTTCTTT
TRBD2	TRBV11-1	-	TRBJ2-7	CASRRTSERPGGGEQYF	TGTGCCAGCAGACGGACTAGCGAAAGGCCGGGGGGCGGGGAGCAGTACTTC
-	TRBV19	many	TRBJ2-3	CASSSLRTGGTDTQYF	TGTGCCAGTAGTAGCCTCCGGACCGGCGGAACAGATACGCAGTATTTT
-	TRBV7-2	-	TRBJ2-7	CASSLAGTYTHEQYF	TGTGCCAGCAGCTTAGCCGGGACTTACACCCACGAGCAGTACTTC
TRBD1	TRBV11-2	-	TRBJ2-3	CASSGTGGSTDTQYF	TGTGCCAGCAGCGGGACAGGGGGCAGCACAGATACGCAGTATTTT
-	TRBV9	many	TRBJ1-1	CASSAGRGFTEAFF	TGTGCCAGCAGCGCCGGCCGGGGGTTCACTGAAGCTTTCTTT
-	TRBV10-3	many	TRBJ2-7	CATSGLGFGEQYF	TGTGCCACCTCCGGACTGGGCTTTGGCGAGCAGTACTTC
TRBD1	TRBV4-1	many	TRBJ1-2	CASSPRGGSYGYTF	TGCGCCAGCAGCCCCAGGGGGGGAAGCTATGGCTACACCTTC
-	TRBV15	few	TRBJ2-1	CATSREEFDEQFF	TGTGCCACCAGCAGAGAAGAATTCGATGAGCAGTTCTTC
TRBD2	TRBV20-1	-	TRBJ2-5	CSARDPGTSGGTYTQYF	TGCAGTGCTAGAGATCCAGGGACTAGCGGGGGGACATATACGCAGTACTTC
-	TRBV7-9	-	TRBJ2-4	CASSFEANIQYF	TGTGCCAGCAGCTTTGAAGCAAACATTCAGTACTTC
-	TRBV24-1	many	TRBJ2-2	CATSDLQTNTGELFF	TGTGCCACCAGTGATTTACAGACGAACACCGGGGAGCTGTTTTTT
-	TRBV19	many	TRBJ1-3	CASKGGDTYSGNTIYF	TGTGCCAGTAAGGGGGGGGACACTTACTCTGGAAACACCATATATTTT
TRBD1	TRBV3-1	many	TRBJ1-6	CASSQVGTGGSPLHF	TGTGCCAGCAGCCAAGTCGGGACAGGGGGTTCACCCCTCCACTTT
-	TRBV3-1	many	TRBJ2-3	CASSFRADTQYF	TGTGCCAGCAGCTTTCGGGCAGATACGCAGTATTTT